Listed below are T cell receptor beta chains from one sample, sequenced in a study of blood T cell repertoires in COVID-19. Sequencing used immunoSEQ multiplex PCR; TCRdb keeps in-frame clones, though not all of them. The table lists about 250,000 clones, nearly 90% of them singletons. The sequenced material came from PBMCs or T cells enriched from blood (not recorded which). The source is a woman between 25 and 40 years old with acute COVID-19. Each CDR3 is given with its conserved first and last residue. The order of the fields is J gene, CDR3 length, V gene, D gene, clone size, CDR3 DNA, CDR3 protein. A D gene is named only where the DNA matches it firmly. The listing skips clone size in some rows; elsewhere it reads once, few, many or a size class.

TRBJ1-4	14	TRBV27	-	-	TGTGCCAGCAGTTTTAACGGGGTTAATGAAAAACTGTTTTTT	CASSFNGVNEKLFF
TRBJ1-2	11	TRBV28	-	-	TGTGCCAGCAGCCGTATCCATGGCTACACCTTC	CASSRIHGYTF
TRBJ1-2	16	TRBV4-1	TRBD1	-	TGCGCCAGCAGCCAAGTGGGCGGGACAGGGCTCTATGGCTACACCTTC	CASSQVGGTGLYGYTF
TRBJ2-3	16	TRBV5-1	TRBD2	-	TGCGCCAGCAGCCCCCGGGACCTTCGGGGGGCAGATACGCAGTATTTT	CASSPRDLRGADTQYF
TRBJ2-5	15	TRBV3-1/TRBV3-2	-	once	TGTGCCAGCAGCCAAGATTTGGGGAGACAAGAGACCCAGTACTTC	CASSQDLGRQETQYF
TRBJ2-7	14	TRBV7-2	-	-	TGTGCCAGCAGCATTAACGGGGGGCTACGCGAGCAGTACTTC	CASSINGGLREQYF
TRBJ1-4	15	TRBV7-8	TRBD1	-	TGTGCCAGCAGCTTACCACAGGGGGCAGGAGAAAAACTGTTTTTT	CASSLPQGAGEKLFF
TRBJ2-3	13	TRBV18	-	-	TGTGCCAGCTCACCACAGAGGACAGATACGCAGTATTTT	CASSPQRTDTQYF
TRBJ1-5	16	TRBV2	-	-	TGTGCCAGCACTAAGACCGGGAATCAGGGCAATCAGCCCCAGCATTTT	CASTKTGNQGNQPQHF
TRBJ2-4	11	TRBV6-1	-	-	TGTGCCAGCAGTGAAAACGCGGTTCAGTACTTC	CASSENAVQYF